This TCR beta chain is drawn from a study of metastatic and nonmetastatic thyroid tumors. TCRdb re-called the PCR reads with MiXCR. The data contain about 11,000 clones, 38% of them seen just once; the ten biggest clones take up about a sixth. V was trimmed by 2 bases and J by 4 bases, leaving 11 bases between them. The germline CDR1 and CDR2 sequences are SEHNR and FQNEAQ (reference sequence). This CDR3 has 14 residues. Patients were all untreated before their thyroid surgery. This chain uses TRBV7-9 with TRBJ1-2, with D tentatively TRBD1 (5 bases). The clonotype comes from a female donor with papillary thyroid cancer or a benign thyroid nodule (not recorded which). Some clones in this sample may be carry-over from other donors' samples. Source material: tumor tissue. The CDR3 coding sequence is TGTGCCAGCAGCTTATCTGGGGGGGGCTATGGCTACACCTTC. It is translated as CASSLSGGGYGYTF.